Below, 25 T cell receptor beta chains from the same sample are listed, as sequenced in a study of OX40 agonist ivuxolimab in advanced cancers. Sequencing was performed with immunoSEQ multiplex PCR; in TCRdb, only in-frame clones are kept and a portion is missing. Of approximately 67,000 clones in the sample, more than 70% were seen once. The sequencing used CD4+ or CD8+ T cells sorted from blood, collected in a trial of the OX40 agonist ivuxolimab. The receptors derive from an adult with an advanced solid tumor such as melanoma, head and neck, liver or kidney cancer.

The table lists this clone with a count of one. V and J are TRBV18 and TRBJ2-1; no definite D call. Trimming stripped 2 bases from V and 4 bases from J, with 9 bases between. This CDR3 is built from 14 residues. Germline CDR1 and CDR2: KGHSH and LQKENI. CDR3 protein: CASSPSPRYNEQFF. The CDR3 DNA reads as TGTGCCAGCTCACCAAGTCCGCGGTACAATGAGCAGTTCTTC.

The chain carries TRBV7-9 and TRBJ1-5; TRBD1 might be the D (6 bases). The V gene lost 9 bases and the J gene lost 0 bases, with 21 bases spanning the gap. This CDR3 comprises 17 residues. CDR1 is SEHNR, CDR2 FQNEAQ, per germline (reference sequence). The CDR3 sequence is CARGQAQALYSNQPQHF. The CDR3 DNA follows: TGTGCCAGGGGACAAGCCCAGGCCCTCTATAGCAATCAGCCCCAGCATTTT.

The rearrangement joins TRBV29-1 to TRBJ2-4; weak D call: TRBD1 (6 bases). Trimming took off 4 bases at V and 7 bases at J, with 8 bases between the two ends. Germline V gene lookup returns CDR1 SQVTM and CDR2 ANQGSEA. The CDR3 has 11 amino acids. This chain's CDR3 is CSVGQVNIQYF. The CDR3 DNA sequence: TGCAGCGTTGGACAGGTCAACATTCAGTACTTC.

The CDR3 reads CASSLEGQGDGYTF. Here the CDR3 DNA reads TGCGCCAGCAGCTTGGAAGGACAGGGGGATGGCTACACCTTC. V gene TRBV5-1 combines with J gene TRBJ1-2; 10 nucleotides line up with TRBD1. The CDR3 runs 14 residues. CDR1 SGHRS and CDR2 YFSETQ come from the germline V gene. Trimming cost V 0 bases and J 6 bases; bases outside gene matches: 2.

The chain employs TRBV19 and TRBJ1-2; 7 nucleotides agree with TRBD1. The CDR3 spans 13 residues. V shed 5 bases, J shed 7 bases, and the junction held 7 bases outside the gene matches. Germline CDR1 reads LNHDA; CDR2 reads SQIVND (reference sequence). The CDR3 protein is CASSARGEGGYTF. The CDR3 coding sequence is TGTGCCAGTAGTGCCAGGGGGGAAGGTGGCTACACCTTC. Variable domain in full (rest from reference TRBV19 and TRBJ1-2): DGGITQSPKYLFRKEGQNVTLSCEQNLNHDAMYWYRQDPGQGLRLIYYSQIVNDFQKGDIAEGYSVSREKKESFPLTVTSAQKNPTAFYLCASSARGEGGYTFGSGTRLTVV.

The rearrangement links TRBV11-3 to TRBJ2-2, with D maybe TRBD1 (5 bases). This CDR3 spans 14 amino acids. Germline V CDR1 and CDR2: SGHNT, YENEEA. Trimming took off 2 bases at V and 7 bases at J, with 11 bases between the two ends. The CDR3 coding sequence is TGTGCCAGCAGCTTATCAGGGTTGGTCGGGGAGCTGTTTTTT. Amino acids: CASSLSGLVGELFF.

The chain combines TRBV6-5 with TRBJ2-7; D may be TRBD1 (5 bases). V shed 5 bases and J shed 0 bases, with 11 bases lying between them. The germline V gene has CDR1 MNHEY and CDR2 SVGAGI. This CDR3 is built from 14 residues. The CDR3 DNA reads TGTGCCAGCAGTCTCAGACAGCACTCCTACGAGCAGTACTTC. Protein product: CASSLRQHSYEQYF.

This clone showed up just a few times. The chain links TRBV2 to TRBJ2-6; D possibly corresponds to TRBD2 (7 bases). Between the trimmed V and J ends, which lost 6 bases and 2 bases, there was a span of 17 bases. The CDR3 totals 17 residues. Germline loops: CDR1 SNHLY, CDR2 FYNNEI. DNA of the CDR3: TGTGCCAGCAGCCGGGGGGCAGGAGTAGCTGGGGCCAACGTCCTGACTTTC. Protein sequence: CASSRGAGVAGANVLTF.

This clone was counted a single time. V is TRBV6-1 and J is TRBJ1-5; TRBD1 agrees at 7 bases. This CDR3 is built from 14 residues. Germline V gene data show CDR1 as MNHNS and CDR2 as SASEGT. Germline trimming cut 2 bases from V and 7 bases from J; bases unmatched to any gene: 5. The CDR3 DNA follows: TGTGCCAGCAGTGAAAAGGGGGCAAGACAGCCCCAGCATTTT. Protein sequence: CASSEKGARQPQHF.

There are a few counts of this clone. The chain couples TRBV19 to TRBJ1-5; D not resolved. Germline CDR1 is LNHDA and CDR2 is SQIVND (reference sequence). The CDR3 runs 14 residues. The germline V and J ends were trimmed by 2 bases and 6 bases, with 11 bases remaining between them. This CDR3 reads CASSITGVGQPQHF. The CDR3 coding sequence is TGTGCCAGTAGTATAACCGGGGTGGGTCAGCCCCAGCATTTT. Filled out from reference TRBV19 and TRBJ1-5, the complete variable domain reads DGGITQSPKYLFRKEGQNVTLSCEQNLNHDAMYWYRQDPGQGLRLIYYSQIVNDFQKGDIAEGYSVSREKKESFPLTVTSAQKNPTAFYLCASSITGVGQPQHFGDGTRLSIL.

This chain joins TRBV18 and TRBJ2-2, with D possibly being TRBD1 (6 bases). This CDR3 has 17 residues. CDR1 and CDR2 (germline): KGHSH, LQKENI. The germline V and J ends were trimmed by 1 base and 7 bases, with 19 bases remaining between them. CDR3 region: CASSPRKGDLFGGELFF. The CDR3 DNA reads as TGTGCCAGCTCACCACGTAAGGGGGATCTGTTCGGCGGGGAGCTGTTTTTT.

The CDR3 bases are TGTGCCAGCAGCCAAGCAACCCCCATTGATGGCACAGATACGCAGTATTTT. It translates to CASSQATPIDGTDTQYF. This chain uses TRBV4-2 with TRBJ2-3; D ambiguous. Trimming stripped 1 base from V and 1 base from J, with 15 bases between. Germline CDR1 is LGHNA and CDR2 is YNFKEQ. This CDR3 is 17 amino acids long.

The chain joins TRBV4-2 to TRBJ1-4, with no clear D. The CDR3 has 14 residues. The ends were cut back, 4 bases at V and 5 bases at J, with 11 bases in the middle. Germline V CDR1 and CDR2: LGHNA, YNFKEQ. The CDR3 DNA sequence: TGTGCCAGCAGCCGCGGGGTTGCCAATGAAAAACTGTTTTTT. Translated: CASSRGVANEKLFF.

The CDR3 coding sequence is TGTGCCAGCTCACCACCGAGGGGTTTCTCTGGAAACACCATATATTTT. It specifies CASSPPRGFSGNTIYF. V and J are TRBV18 and TRBJ1-3, with a tentative D call TRBD1 (5 bases). With 0 bases removed from V and 0 bases from J, the gap between germline ends came to 9 bases. From germline, CDR1 is KGHSH and CDR2 LQKENI. There are 16 residues in the CDR3.

The chain carries TRBV7-9 and TRBJ1-2, with D hard to call. The CDR3 is made up of 17 amino acids. Trimming pared 5 bases from V and 1 base from J, leaving 20 bases between. Germline-derived CDR1 and CDR2 are SEHNR and FQNEAQ (reference sequence). CDR3: CASSPPRGGRFNYGYTF. CDR3 DNA: TGTGCCAGCAGCCCCCCGCGAGGAGGCAGATTTAACTATGGCTACACCTTC.

This clone was recorded once. This chain joins TRBV7-2 and TRBJ2-2; D is unresolved. CDR1 SGHTA and CDR2 FQGNSA come from the germline V gene. There are 13 residues in the CDR3. The ends were cut back, 4 bases at V and 6 bases at J, with 9 bases in the middle. The DNA for the CDR3 is TGTGCCAGCAGCTCCACCCTAGCCGGGGAGCTGTTTTTT. The encoded protein is CASSSTLAGELFF.

The rearrangement uses TRBV7-2 and TRBJ2-6; D is uncertain. The V gene's germline CDR1 is SGHTA and CDR2 FQGNSA. CDR3 length equals 13 residues. The ends were cut back, 4 bases at V and 0 bases at J, with 1 base in the middle. CDR3 nucleotide sequence: TGTGCCAGCAGCTCCTCTGGGGCCAACGTCCTGACTTTC. Translating gives CASSSSGANVLTF.

V is TRBV29-1 and J is TRBJ1-5; D might be TRBD1 (5 bases). CDR1 and CDR2 (germline): SQVTM, ANQGSEA. This CDR3 spans 12 amino acids. Trimming cost V 7 bases and J 5 bases, with 12 bases left between them. CDR3 in DNA: TGCAGCGCACAGGCCCCCGATCAGCCCCAGCATTTT. This translates into CSAQAPDQPQHF.

CDR3 nucleotide sequence: TGCAGTGCCCCCGGGGGTTACGAGCAGTACTTC. Its protein product is CSAPGGYEQYF. This chain links TRBV20-1 with TRBJ2-7, with a possible D match to TRBD2 (6 bases). V was shortened by 6 bases and J by 4 bases, with 10 bases between the two germline ends. This CDR3 spans 11 amino acids. Germline V gene lookup returns CDR1 DFQATT and CDR2 SNEGSKA (reference sequence).

The chain is built from TRBV4-2 and TRBJ2-1; 9 bases agree with TRBD2. The V and J ends lost 4 bases and 6 bases, in that order; junction bases with no gene match: 7. The CDR3 length is 15 residues. Germline V gene sequence: CDR1 LGHNA, CDR2 YNFKEQ. The CDR3 nucleotides are TGTGCCAGCAGCCTTTACGGGACTAGCTCCAATGAGCAGTTCTTC. Encoded protein: CASSLYGTSSNEQFF.

On this clone: An end of the junction differs from the germline gene, which may be a read error. J is TRBJ1-1 and V is TRBV19, with no clear D. Germline loops: CDR1 LNHDA, CDR2 SQIVND (reference sequence). The CDR3 length is 12 residues. The DNA of the CDR3 is TGTGCTAGTATGGGGAGGGTGACTGAAGCTTTCTTT. It is translated as CASMGRVTEAFF. Full variable domain (missing parts from reference TRBV19 and TRBJ1-1): DGGITQSPKYLFRKEGQNVTLSCEQNLNHDAMYWYRQDPGQGLRLIYYSQIVNDFQKGDIAEGYSVSREKKESFPLTVTSAQKNPTAFYLCASMGRVTEAFFGQGTRLTVV.

Points on this clone: One junction end does not reproduce the germline sequence, and a read error may be involved. Within the sample, other DNA sequences also encode this same CDR3. This sequence joins TRBV5-4 and TRBJ2-7; a weak D match, TRBD1 (6 bases). The CDR3 contains 16 residues. Germline values: CDR1 SGHNT, CDR2 YYREEE (reference sequence). For the CDR3, the DNA is TGTGCTAGCAGCTTGGGACAAACTGTCCGGGTCTCCGAGCAGTACTTC. Protein sequence: CASSLGQTVRVSEQYF.

This clone was seen only a few times. The sample contains more than one DNA sequence encoding this CDR3. The chain links TRBV2 to TRBJ1-2; D is ambiguous. Germline assignment: CDR1 SNHLY and CDR2 FYNNEI. This CDR3 comprises 14 residues. V lost 6 bases to trimming and J lost 3 bases, with 14 bases between them. CDR3 sequence: CASRVGRLDYGYTF. The CDR3 DNA sequence: TGTGCCAGCAGGGTGGGCCGATTAGACTATGGCTACACCTTC. Supplemented by reference TRBV2 and TRBJ1-2, the full variable domain reads EPEVTQTPSHQVTQMGQEVILRCVPISNHLYFYWYRQILGQKVEFLVSFYNNEISEKSEIFDDQFSVERPDGSNFTLKIRSTKLEDSAMYFCASRVGRLDYGYTFGSGTRLTVV.

This chain joins TRBV28 and TRBJ1-3; D not resolved. Trimming took off 5 bases at V and 0 bases at J, with 8 bases between the two ends. Germline-derived CDR1 and CDR2 are MDHEN and SYDVKM. The CDR3 sequence is 14 residues long. The CDR3 DNA reads TGTGCCAGCAGTGTCCACAACTCTGGAAACACCATATATTTT. It yields the protein CASSVHNSGNTIYF.

This chain joins TRBV2 and TRBJ2-5, with 7 bases lining up with TRBD1. V lost 5 bases, J lost 3 bases, and 3 bases stayed unmatched. Germline CDR1 SNHLY, CDR2 FYNNEI. The CDR3 extends over 13 amino acids. The CDR3 reads CASSRGQKETQYF. The CDR3 DNA follows: TGTGCCAGCAGTCGGGGACAGAAAGAGACCCAGTACTTC. Filled out from reference TRBV2 and TRBJ2-5, the complete variable domain reads EPEVTQTPSHQVTQMGQEVILRCVPISNHLYFYWYRQILGQKVEFLVSFYNNEISEKSEIFDDQFSVERPDGSNFTLKIRSTKLEDSAMYFCASSRGQKETQYFGPGTRLLVL.